These T cell receptor beta chains were read from a single sample in a study of OX40 agonist ivuxolimab in advanced cancers. Sequenced by immunoSEQ multiplex PCR; TCRdb stores in-frame clones only, minus some. This sample has some 65,000 clones, with 75% to 80% found just once. Sequencing used CD4+ or CD8+ T cells sorted from blood, obtained in a trial of the OX40 agonist ivuxolimab. All receptors derive from an adult with an advanced solid tumor such as melanoma, head and neck, liver or kidney cancer. Both conserved end residues are part of each CDR3. The D gene is left open where the match is weak. Clone sizes are given selectively: once, few, many, or a class where the clone is expanded.

D	V	size	J	CDR3	DNA
.	TRBV28	once	TRBJ1-5	CASSPTVWGGNQPQHF	TGTGCCAGCAGTCCAACCGTGTGGGGAGGGAATCAGCCCCAGCATTTT
.	TRBV18	.	TRBJ1-4	CASSPGGEKLFF	TGTGCCAGCTCACCAGGGGGTGAAAAACTGTTTTTT
.	TRBV28	.	TRBJ1-5	CASSLVTGFQPQHF	TGTGCCAGCAGTTTGGTTACAGGGTTTCAGCCCCAGCATTTT
.	TRBV2	.	TRBJ2-3	CASRLPGATDTQYF	TGTGCCAGCAGGCTCCCGGGAGCCACAGATACGCAGTATTTT
TRBD1	TRBV30	.	TRBJ1-3	CAWSETGAGGNTIYF	TGTGCCTGGAGTGAGACAGGGGCGGGAGGAAACACCATATATTTT
TRBD2	TRBV27	.	TRBJ2-3	CASSVTSGGDTDTQYF	TGTGCCAGCAGTGTGACTAGCGGGGGGGACACAGATACGCAGTATTTT
TRBD2	TRBV10-3	.	TRBJ2-1	CAISEKAGGYNEQFF	TGTGCCATCAGTGAAAAAGCGGGGGGATACAATGAGCAGTTCTTC
.	TRBV5-4	.	TRBJ1-4	CASSLAREPNEKLFF	TGTGCCAGCAGCTTGGCTAGAGAGCCTAATGAAAAACTGTTTTTT
.	TRBV4-1	few	TRBJ1-1	CASSRGGTNTEAFF	TGCGCCAGCAGCAGGGGGGGGACGAACACTGAAGCTTTCTTT
.	TRBV11-2	.	TRBJ2-7	CASSSSSYEQYF	TGTGCCAGCAGCTCAAGCTCCTACGAGCAGTACTTC
TRBD1	TRBV5-8	.	TRBJ2-3	CASSKGTGWEDTQYF	TGTGCCAGCAGCAAAGGGACAGGGTGGGAAGATACGCAGTATTTT
.	TRBV5-1	.	TRBJ2-6	CASSLGMGANVLTF	TGCGCCAGCAGCTTGGGCATGGGGGCCAACGTCCTGACTTTC
TRBD1	TRBV5-1	few	TRBJ2-7	CASSPGTGPEQYF	TGCGCCAGCAGTCCCGGGACAGGGCCCGAGCAGTACTTC
.	TRBV9	.	TRBJ1-3	CASSDDGASGNTIYF	TGTGCCAGCAGCGACGACGGAGCCTCTGGAAACACCATATATTTT
.	TRBV13	.	TRBJ2-5	CASSREGGQETQYF	TGTGCCAGCAGCCGCGAAGGGGGCCAAGAGACCCAGTACTTC
.	TRBV7-9	.	TRBJ1-1	CASSLALDSRRLNTEAFF	TGTGCCAGCAGCTTAGCGCTTGACAGCAGAAGACTGAACACTGAAGCTTTCTTT
TRBD1	TRBV10-1	few	TRBJ2-7	CASKRGPTAPYEQYF	TGCGCCAGCAAAAGGGGGCCAACTGCACCCTACGAGCAGTACTTC
TRBD2	TRBV27	once	TRBJ2-1	CASSPERGGLINEQFF	TGTGCCAGCAGTCCGGAGCGGGGGGGCCTAATCAATGAGCAGTTCTTC
.	TRBV6-4	.	TRBJ1-3	CASRKDGSSGNTIYF	TGTGCCAGCAGAAAGGACGGGAGCTCTGGAAACACCATATATTTT
.	TRBV6-1	.	TRBJ1-1	CASSTDRNTEAFF	TGTGCCAGCAGTACGGACAGAAACACTGAAGCTTTCTTT
TRBD1	TRBV12-5	.	TRBJ1-5	CASGTYRDRGPNQPQHF	TGTGCTAGTGGTACGTACCGGGACAGGGGGCCCAATCAGCCCCAGCATTTT
.	TRBV10-3	.	TRBJ1-1	CASSGGQFPTEAFF	TGTGCCAGCAGTGGTGGGCAATTCCCCACTGAAGCTTTCTTT
.	TRBV29-1	.	TRBJ2-2	CSVVLEGRLNTGELFF	TGCAGCGTAGTCCTTGAGGGACGGTTAAACACCGGGGAGCTGTTTTTT
TRBD2	TRBV6-6	.	TRBJ2-1	CASTKGSGRFYNEQFF	TGTGCCAGCACTAAGGGGAGCGGGAGATTCTACAATGAGCAGTTCTTC
TRBD2	TRBV19	.	TRBJ2-1	CASRPGLEYNEQFF	TGTGCCAGTAGGCCGGGACTAGAATACAATGAGCAGTTCTTC
TRBD1	TRBV5-1	.	TRBJ2-2	CASSRTTGYTGELFF	TGCGCCAGCAGCCGGACGACAGGGTACACCGGGGAGCTGTTTTTT
TRBD1	TRBV7-8	.	TRBJ1-2	CASSLSETGALANYGYTF	TGTGCCAGCAGCTTATCCGAGACAGGGGCACTAGCTAACTATGGCTACACCTTC
TRBD1	TRBV28	.	TRBJ2-7	CASSFPRQGRYEQYF	TGTGCCAGCAGTTTTCCCAGACAGGGTCGATACGAGCAGTACTTC
.	TRBV7-3	.	TRBJ1-2	CASSEQPNYGYTF	TGTGCCAGCAGCGAGCAGCCCAACTATGGCTACACCTTC